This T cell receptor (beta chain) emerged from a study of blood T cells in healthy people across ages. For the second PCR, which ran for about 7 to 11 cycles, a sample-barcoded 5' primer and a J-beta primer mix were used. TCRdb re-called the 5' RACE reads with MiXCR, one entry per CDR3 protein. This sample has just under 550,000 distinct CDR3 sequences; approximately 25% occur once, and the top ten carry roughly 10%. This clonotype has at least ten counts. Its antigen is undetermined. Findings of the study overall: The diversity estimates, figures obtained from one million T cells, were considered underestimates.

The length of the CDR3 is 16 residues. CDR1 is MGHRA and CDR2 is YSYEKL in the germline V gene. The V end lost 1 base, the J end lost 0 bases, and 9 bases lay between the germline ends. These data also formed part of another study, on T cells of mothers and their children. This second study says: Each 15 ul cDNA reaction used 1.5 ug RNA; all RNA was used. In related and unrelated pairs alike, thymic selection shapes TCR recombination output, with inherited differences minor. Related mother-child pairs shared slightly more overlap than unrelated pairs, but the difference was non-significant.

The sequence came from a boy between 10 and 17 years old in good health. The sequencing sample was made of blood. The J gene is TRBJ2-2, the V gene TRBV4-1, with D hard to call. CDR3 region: CASSQGRLANTGELFF. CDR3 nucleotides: TGCGCCAGCAGCCAAGGCAGGCTCGCGAACACCGGGGAGCTGTTTTTT.